One and the same sample provided the 21 T cell receptor beta chains below, sequenced in a study of T cell changes during pregnancy in multiple sclerosis. Repertoires were generated with immunoSEQ multiplex PCR, while TCRdb's copy carries only in-frame clones and drops some. The sample shows 90,000 or so clones, 94% of them seen only once. The sample was peripheral blood, taken after pregnancy. These receptors all come from a female donor in good health, enrolled as a control in a pregnancy study.

The chain uses TRBV5-8 and TRBJ2-2; TRBD1 aligns across 7 bases. The length of the CDR3 is 16 residues. Trimming took 1 base from V and 4 from J; bases not matched to a gene: 7. Germline V gives CDR1 SGHTS, CDR2 YDEGEE. DNA of the CDR3: TGTGCCAGCAGCTTGCGACAGGGTGGATTCACCGGGGAGCTGTTTTTT. It specifies CASSLRQGGFTGELFF.

The chain combines TRBV2 with TRBJ2-1; tentatively, D is TRBD2 (5 bases). The CDR3 length is 16 residues. CDR1 and CDR2 from the germline V gene are SNHLY and FYNNEI. Trimming removed 0 bases at V and 7 bases at J, with 16 bases between. CDR3 coding DNA: TGTGCCAGCAGTGAAGCTAAGTACCCTACGGGAAATGAGCAGTTCTTC. Translating gives CASSEAKYPTGNEQFF.

The gene calls are TRBV7-6 and TRBJ2-2; D gene uncertain. CDR1 and CDR2 from the germline V gene are SGHVS and FNYEAQ. The CDR3 is 14 residues long. V was shortened by 1 base and J by 1 base, with 4 bases between the two germline ends. In DNA form, the CDR3 reads TGTGCCAGCAGCTTAGTCGGGAACACCGGGGAGCTGTTTTTT. Its translation is CASSLVGNTGELFF.

The V and J genes are TRBV28 and TRBJ2-5; 11 nucleotides line up with TRBD2. This CDR3 has 23 amino acids. V trimming: 8 bases; J trimming: 4 bases; junction bases outside the gene matches: 33. CDR1 is MDHEN, CDR2 SYDVKM, per germline. DNA of the CDR3: TGTGCCAGCCGTCAGTCTCTAAACTCTTTACTAGCGGGAGTTCAACCAAGGGGAGAGACCCAGTACTTC. Translating gives CASRQSLNSLLAGVQPRGETQYF.

The rearrangement links TRBV7-9 to TRBJ2-5, with D perhaps matching TRBD2 (6 bases). The CDR3 totals 15 residues. Per the germline V gene, CDR1 is SEHNR and CDR2 is FQNEAQ (reference sequence). V was cut by 5 bases and J by 3 bases, with 16 bases left in between. CDR3 DNA: TGTGCCAGCAGCCCCCCATGGAGACTAGAAGAGACCCAGTACTTC. It specifies CASSPPWRLEETQYF.

The chain combines TRBV7-2 with TRBJ2-7; 8 bases are a match to TRBD2. The CDR3 is made up of 14 amino acids. The trim removed 3 bases at V and 3 bases at J, leaving 4 bases unmatched. The germline V gene encodes CDR1 SGHTA and CDR2 FQGNSA. The CDR3 spells CASSFSGTGYEQYF. The CDR3, as DNA: TGTGCCAGCAGCTTTAGCGGGACGGGCTACGAGCAGTACTTC.

The chain carries TRBV4-1 and TRBJ1-2; D is ambiguous. Trimming removed 0 bases at V and 0 bases at J, with 8 bases between. This CDR3 comprises 15 residues. Germline V gives CDR1 MGHRA, CDR2 YSYEKL. This CDR3 reads CASSQEAHPNYGYTF. CDR3 DNA: TGCGCCAGCAGCCAAGAAGCCCATCCTAACTATGGCTACACCTTC.

This sequence joins TRBV5-1 and TRBJ2-1, with 11 bases aligning to TRBD2. J was trimmed by 5 bases and V by 6 bases; bases with no gene match: 10. The CDR3 is 16 amino acids. Germline assignment: CDR1 SGHRS and CDR2 YFSETQ. The CDR3: CASTHEGLAANNEQFF. CDR3 bases: TGCGCCAGCACCCATGAGGGACTAGCGGCAAACAATGAGCAGTTCTTC.

Notes on this clone: A read error may account for a junction end that differs from germline. The CDR3 here is CASREGGGFNQPQHF. In DNA, the CDR3 is TGTGCCAGCAGGGAAGGGGGAGGGTTCAATCAGCCCCAGCATTTT. This chain uses TRBV6-1 with TRBJ1-5, with D possibly matching TRBD1 (6 bases). The CDR3 spans 15 residues. Per the germline V gene, CDR1 is MNHNS and CDR2 is SASEGT.

V and J are TRBV28 and TRBJ2-7; the D gene is possibly TRBD2 (6 bases). The CDR3 is 13 amino acids. Germline lookup yields CDR1 MDHEN and CDR2 SYDVKM. The V end was cut by 7 bases, the J end by 3 bases, with 13 bases between. As DNA, the CDR3 is TGTGCCAGCACCGATGGGGGGAGCTACGAGCAGTACTTC. Its translation: CASTDGGSYEQYF. Supplemented by reference TRBV28 and TRBJ2-7, the full variable domain reads DVKVTQSSRYLVKRTGEKVFLECVQDMDHENMFWYRQDPGLGLRLIYFSYDVKMKEKGDIPEGYSVSREKKERFSLILESASTNQTSMYLCASTDGGSYEQYFGPGTRLTVT.

V is TRBV13 and J is TRBJ2-3, with 9 nucleotides matching TRBD2. The CDR3 runs to 15 residues. Germline loops: CDR1 PRHDT, CDR2 FYEKMQ (reference sequence). The V gene end was trimmed by 5 bases and the J gene end by 2 bases; junction bases not matched to a gene: 5. CDR3 residues: CASSGLAGYTDTQYF. The CDR3 region has the DNA TGTGCCAGCAGCGGGCTAGCGGGGTACACAGATACGCAGTATTTT.

V usage is TRBV19 and J usage is TRBJ2-2; TRBD2 agrees at 7 bases. Trimming cost V 3 bases and J 6 bases; bases outside gene matches: 7. The CDR3 consists of 15 residues. The germline gives CDR1 LNHDA, CDR2 SQIVND (reference sequence). In nucleotides, the CDR3 is TGTGCCAGTAGTATCAGCGGGATATACGCCGGGGAGCTGTTTTTT. This encodes CASSISGIYAGELFF.

V and J are TRBV5-4 and TRBJ2-1; 8 bases are shared with TRBD1. Unmatched junction bases numbered 6, after V lost 1 base and J lost 9 bases. Germline V gene lookup returns CDR1 SGHNT and CDR2 YYREEE (reference sequence). The CDR3 consists of 14 residues. CDR3 in amino acids: CASSLSGQGGEQFF. In nucleotides, the CDR3 is TGTGCCAGCAGCTTGAGCGGACAGGGAGGTGAGCAGTTCTTC.

The chain couples TRBV7-9 to TRBJ2-7; TRBD1 matches at 9 bases. The CDR3 extends over 15 amino acids. J gave up 3 bases and V 4 bases, and 7 bases lay outside the gene matches. The germline V gene encodes CDR1 SEHNR and CDR2 FQNEAQ (reference sequence). The CDR3 is CASSSPGQGFYEQYF. The CDR3 DNA is TGTGCCAGCAGCTCCCCGGGACAGGGATTCTACGAGCAGTACTTC.

V and J are TRBV6-1 and TRBJ2-7, with a tentative D call TRBD1 (6 bases). Germline CDR1 MNHNS, CDR2 SASEGT. V lost 2 bases and J lost 9, with 20 bases in between. The CDR3 is 15 residues long. The CDR3 bases are TGTGCCAGCAGTGAAAACAGGGAAAGGGTACGTGGGCAGTACTTC. Translation: CASSENRERVRGQYF.

This chain connects TRBV27 to TRBJ2-1; 7 bases are shared with TRBD2. The CDR3 length is 17 residues. The ends lost 6 bases at V and 1 base at J; junction bases unmatched: 12. Germline V gene lookup returns CDR1 MNHEY and CDR2 SMNVEV (reference sequence). CDR3 residues: CASSGGAGAWSYNEQFF. The CDR3 DNA reads TGTGCCAGCAGCGGAGGTGCGGGAGCGTGGTCCTACAATGAGCAGTTCTTC.

The J gene is TRBJ2-7, the V gene TRBV28; tentatively, D is TRBD2 (5 bases). The CDR3 is made up of 17 amino acids. Trimming removed 3 bases from V and 2 bases from J, with 20 bases in between. Germline V gene lookup returns CDR1 MDHEN and CDR2 SYDVKM. The CDR3 region has the DNA TGTGCCAGCAGTTTGGGCTGGGAGTCGACTGGAACCTACGAGCAGTACTTC. It codes for CASSLGWESTGTYEQYF.

With regard to this clone: One end of the junction fails to match germline, which may point to a read error. The chain uses TRBV2 and TRBJ1-1; the match to TRBD1 covers 9 bases. Germline values: CDR1 SNHLY, CDR2 FYNNEI. The CDR3 totals 16 residues. CDR3 bases: TGTGCCAGCAGGGAAGCCGGGACAGGGCTGAGCACTGAAGCTTTCTTT. Translating it yields CASREAGTGLSTEAFF.

The chain recombines TRBV5-4 with TRBJ2-5; D gene ambiguous. Trimming cost V 3 bases and J 1 base, with 7 bases left between them. This CDR3 contains 13 residues. CDR1 is SGHNT, CDR2 YYREEE, per germline (reference sequence). The DNA of the CDR3 is TGTGCCAGCAGCTCAGGTACCCAAGAGACCCAGTACTTC. This translates into CASSSGTQETQYF.

The chain carries TRBV6-5 and TRBJ1-5; 9 bases agree with TRBD1. Unmatched junction bases numbered 8, after V lost 6 bases and J lost 5 bases. The CDR3 is 15 amino acids. In germline, CDR1 is MNHEY, CDR2 SVGAGI. The CDR3 sequence: CASSLGTGYDQPQHF. The CDR3 bases are TGTGCCAGCAGCCTAGGGACAGGGTACGATCAGCCCCAGCATTTT.

The rearrangement links TRBV27 to TRBJ1-4; 9 nucleotides align to TRBD1. The CDR3 extends over 22 amino acids. V lost 9 bases, J lost 7 bases, and 33 bases stayed unmatched. Per germline, CDR1 MNHEY and CDR2 SMNVEV (reference sequence). Here the CDR3 DNA reads TGTGCCAGGACTCCTGACGATCGCACCGGGACAGGGTTAGTATGTTCGGGTGAAAAACTGTTTTTT. This codes for CARTPDDRTGTGLVCSGEKLFF.